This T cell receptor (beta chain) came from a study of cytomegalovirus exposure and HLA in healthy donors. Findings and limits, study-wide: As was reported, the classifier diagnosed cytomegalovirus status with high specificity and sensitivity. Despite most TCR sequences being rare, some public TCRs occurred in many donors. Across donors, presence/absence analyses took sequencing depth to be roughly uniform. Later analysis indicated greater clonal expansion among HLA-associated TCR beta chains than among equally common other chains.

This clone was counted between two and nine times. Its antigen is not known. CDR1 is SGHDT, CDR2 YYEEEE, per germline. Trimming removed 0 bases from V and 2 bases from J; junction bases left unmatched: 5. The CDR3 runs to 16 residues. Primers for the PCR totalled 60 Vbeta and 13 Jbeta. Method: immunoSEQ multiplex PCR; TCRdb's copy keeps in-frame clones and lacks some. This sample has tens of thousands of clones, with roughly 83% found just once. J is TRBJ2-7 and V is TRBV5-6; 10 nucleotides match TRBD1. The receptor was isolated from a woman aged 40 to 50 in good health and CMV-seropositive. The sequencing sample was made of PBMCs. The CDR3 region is CASSLALGTGAYEQYF. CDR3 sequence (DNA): TGTGCCAGCAGCTTGGCCCTCGGGACAGGGGCCTACGAGCAGTACTTC.